This T cell receptor beta chain was recorded in a study of vaccination and CD4 T cells after COVID-19. Documented treatment: roughly ten-day PBMC culture with coronavirus spike peptide pools or control peptides (ViraFEST assay). ViraFEST relied on peptide pools to expand antigen-specific T cells; the TCRs were sequenced afterward. Cultured CD4+ T-cell DNA underwent Oncomine TCR Beta short-read sequencing. TCRdb used MiXCR to reprocess the PCR reads, holding one entry per CDR3 protein. The sample lists roughly 13,000 distinct CDR3 sequences, less than 35% occurring once. This clonotype was counted only a few times. What it recognizes is unknown. The sequence came from a human donor who received a COVID-19 vaccine. The sample consisted of CD4+ T cells from blood, cultured in vitro, taken before SARS-CoV-2 vaccination.

CDR3 nucleotide sequence: TGTGCCTGGAGTGTACCTTGGTCCAACACTGAAGCTTTCTTT. Translation gives CAWSVPWSNTEAFF. The V and J genes are TRBV30 and TRBJ1-1; D gene unclear. V lost 0 bases, J lost 2 bases, and 10 bases lay in between. Germline CDR1 GTSNPN, CDR2 SVGIG (reference sequence). The CDR3 runs 14 residues.